A single T cell receptor beta chain is shown here with its context. From germline, CDR1 is SGHRS and CDR2 YFSETQ. The CDR3 extends over 13 amino acids. Trimming stripped 3 bases from V and 3 bases from J, with 9 bases between. The data originate from a study of T cell changes during pregnancy in multiple sclerosis. Clones were read by immunoSEQ multiplex PCR, and TCRdb kept only the in-frame ones, dropping some. The repertoire includes about 40,000 clones, around 93% of them detected once, and about 0.34% sits in the top ten. Sequenced material: CD4+ T cells from peripheral blood mononuclear cells, taken after pregnancy. V and J are TRBV5-1 and TRBJ1-1; D may be TRBD1 (6 bases). The receptor comes from a female donor with multiple sclerosis, enrolled in a pregnancy study. CDR3 nucleotides: TGCGCCAGCAGCTCGGACAGCGACACTGAAGCTTTCTTT. It is translated as CASSSDSDTEAFF. Full variable domain (remainder filled in from reference TRBV5-1 and TRBJ1-1): KAGVTQTPRYLIKTRGQQVTLSCSPISGHRSVSWYQQTPGQGLQFLFEYFSETQRNKGNFPGRFSGRQFSNSRSEMNVSTLELGDSALYLCASSSDSDTEAFFGQGTRLTVV.